This is a list of T cell receptor beta chains from one sample in a study of monozygotic twins with inflammatory bowel disease. No DNA is given; TCRdb re-called the 5' RACE reads and lists each CDR3 protein once. This sample's table has about 380,000 distinct CDR3 sequences. The specimen sequenced was blood. The receptors originated from a human donor with ulcerative colitis or Crohn's disease, or a healthy co-twin of an affected twin (not recorded which). CDR3s include the opening cysteine and the closing phenylalanine or tryptophan.

>TRBJ2-1|TRBV27
CASSGGGALKSSYNEQFF
>TRBJ2-2|TRBV9
CASNALAGNTGELFF
>TRBJ1-1|TRBV29-1
CSVATQDPMDTEAFF
>TRBJ2-2|TRBV6-5
CASSSRLAFTGELFF
>TRBJ2-7|TRBV12-3/TRBV12-4
CASSHHDRREQYF
>TRBJ2-2|TRBV9
CASSVVQTTGELFF
>TRBJ2-5|TRBV7-3
CASSLAGMETQYF
>TRBJ1-5|TRBV20-1
CSASWGASQPQHF
>TRBJ1-5|TRBV4-2
CASSQDWSQTNQPQHF
>TRBJ1-2|TRBV12-3/TRBV12-4
CASRRPGRNSPNYGYTF
>TRBJ2-1|TRBV7-9
CASSFGTTSLGEQFF
>TRBJ2-7|TRBV6-1
CASSEGGVEQYF
>TRBJ2-7|TRBV2
CASRGDSYEQYF
>TRBJ2-1|TRBV9
CASSAQGTGYNEQFF
>TRBJ2-7|TRBV28
CASSSGGQGTPYEQYF
>TRBJ2-5|TRBV4-1
CASSPSVSGGTLETQYF